This T cell receptor (beta chain) stems from a study of monozygotic twins with inflammatory bowel disease. The study, taken as a whole, reports: Since immunosuppressive treatments differed, patient repertoires may have gained added variability. IBD patients displayed reduced TCRbeta diversity (inverse Simpson) when set against healthy co-twins.

A note on this clonotype: Its antigen is not identified.

One entry per CDR3 protein, without DNA, is what TCRdb gives after re-calling the 5' RACE reads. This sample's table has 300,000 to 450,000 distinct CDR3 sequences. CDR3 length equals 16 residues. Germline V CDR1 and CDR2: MGHRA, YSYEKL. The origin of this receptor is a human donor with ulcerative colitis or Crohn's disease, or a healthy co-twin of an affected twin (not recorded which). The chain has TRBV4-1 and TRBJ2-5; TCRdb outputs TRBD2, but without DNA this stays unchecked. Sequenced: blood. The CDR3 spells CASSQLGLVPKETQYF.